The 11 T cell receptor beta chains given below trace back to one sample, sequenced in a study of T-cell memory formation after mild COVID-19. TCRdb processed the 5' RACE reads anew with MiXCR; each CDR3 protein has one entry. The sample holds 210,000 or so distinct CDR3 sequences; 10% are singletons and the top ten take around 3.3%. The material sequenced was PBMCs or a T cell subset sorted from them (not recorded which). These receptors were collected from a man aged 18 to 35 who had mild COVID-19 (a few samples of this study predate the infection). Cell type and time point are not known.

The chain combines TRBV20-1 with TRBJ2-1; possible D gene TRBD1, 6 bases. CDR3 length: 11 amino acids. Germline CDR1 DFQATT, CDR2 SNEGSKA (reference sequence). The V and J ends lost 5 bases and 8 bases respectively, with 10 bases between them. CDR3 in amino acids: CSALGADEQFF. For the CDR3, the DNA is TGCAGTGCTCTGGGGGCGGATGAGCAGTTCTTC.

This rearrangement joins TRBV4-1 to TRBJ2-1; D is ambiguous. The V end lost 4 bases, the J end lost 10 bases, and 11 bases lay between the germline ends. The CDR3 is made up of 12 amino acids. In germline, CDR1 is MGHRA, CDR2 YSYEKL. In DNA form, the CDR3 reads TGCGCCAGCAGCCCCCGGACGTCAGAGCAGTTCTTC. This sequence encodes CASSPRTSEQFF.

In its sample, this clonotype was seen a few times. The chain joins TRBV5-6 to TRBJ1-3; D not certain. CDR1 is SGHDT and CDR2 is YYEEEE in the germline V gene. There are 15 residues in the CDR3. V lost 1 base, J lost 0 bases, and 8 bases lay in between. CDR3 protein: CASSLSTFSGNTIYF. As DNA, the CDR3 is TGTGCCAGCAGCTTGTCCACCTTCTCTGGAAACACCATATATTTT.

Comment on this clonotype: The junction shows a germline mismatch at one end, possibly a read error. The genes are TRBV20-1 and TRBJ2-1; tentatively, D is TRBD1 or TRBD2 (6 bases each). Per the germline V gene, CDR1 is DFQATT and CDR2 is SNEGSKA (reference sequence). The CDR3 sequence is 12 residues long. DNA for the CDR3: TGCAGTGCTGGTGCGGTGGGGGCGGGGAGAGAGTTC. Translating gives CSAGAVGAGREF.

This clonotype was counted only a few times. The chain couples TRBV13 to TRBJ2-7; D unresolved. The CDR3 loop spans 9 amino acids. V lost 5 bases and J lost 10, with 6 bases in between. Germline loops: CDR1 PRHDT, CDR2 FYEKMQ (reference sequence). As DNA, the CDR3 is TGTGCCAGCAGCATCGCTCAGTACGTC. Amino acid sequence: CASSIAQYV.

Many counts were recorded for this clonotype. The V call is TRBV9, the J call TRBJ1-5; D unresolved. Germline V gene sequence: CDR1 SGDLS, CDR2 YYNGEE. V was cut by 4 bases and J by 2 bases, with 13 bases left in between. The CDR3 is made up of 15 amino acids. The CDR3 loop reads CASSTGWGGNQPQHF. The DNA of the CDR3 is TGTGCCAGCAGCACGGGGTGGGGAGGCAATCAGCCCCAGCATTTT.

This chain links TRBV7-8 with TRBJ1-5, with 10 bases aligning to TRBD1. J gave up 6 bases and V 4 bases, and 0 bases lay outside the gene matches. Per germline, CDR1 SGHVS and CDR2 FQNEAQ. The CDR3 consists of 13 residues. CDR3 protein: CASSWTGGQPQHF. CDR3 in DNA: TGTGCCAGCAGCTGGACAGGGGGTCAGCCCCAGCATTTT.

The CDR3 bases are TGTGCCAGCAGTTACTCGGGGCAGGTTAATGAGCAGTTCTTC. This encodes CASSYSGQVNEQFF. The chain links TRBV6-5 to TRBJ2-1; D perhaps matches TRBD1 (5 bases). The length of the CDR3 is 14 residues. V was trimmed by 0 bases and J by 7 bases, leaving 10 bases between them. Germline V gene data show CDR1 as MNHEY and CDR2 as SVGAGI.

The table lists this clonotype with a few counts. CDR3: CASGLVETQYF. Written as DNA, the CDR3 is TGTGCTAGTGGTTTGGTGGAGACCCAGTACTTC. V is TRBV12-5 and J is TRBJ2-5; no definite D call. Germline V gene lookup returns CDR1 LGHNT and CDR2 FRNRAP. The V gene lost 0 bases and the J gene lost 5 bases, with 1 base spanning the gap. The CDR3 spans 11 residues.

This clonotype occurred many times. V is TRBV12-3 or TRBV12-4 and J is TRBJ2-5; 9 bases map to TRBD2. This CDR3 is 15 amino acids long. Trimming at V came to 2 bases and at J to 5 bases, leaving 6 bases not matched to a gene. CDR3 sequence (DNA): TGTGCCAGCAGTTTACGAGCGGGGGGCAGGGAGACCCAGTACTTC. It yields the protein CASSLRAGGRETQYF.

CDR3 in DNA: TGCAGTGCTAGAGATGGAAATCAGCCCCAGCATTTT. It specifies CSARDGNQPQHF. The J gene is TRBJ1-5, the V gene TRBV20-1, with D hard to call. CDR3 length: 12 residues. Germline CDR1 is DFQATT and CDR2 is SNEGSKA (reference sequence). The V end was cut by 0 bases, the J end by 4 bases, with 4 bases between.